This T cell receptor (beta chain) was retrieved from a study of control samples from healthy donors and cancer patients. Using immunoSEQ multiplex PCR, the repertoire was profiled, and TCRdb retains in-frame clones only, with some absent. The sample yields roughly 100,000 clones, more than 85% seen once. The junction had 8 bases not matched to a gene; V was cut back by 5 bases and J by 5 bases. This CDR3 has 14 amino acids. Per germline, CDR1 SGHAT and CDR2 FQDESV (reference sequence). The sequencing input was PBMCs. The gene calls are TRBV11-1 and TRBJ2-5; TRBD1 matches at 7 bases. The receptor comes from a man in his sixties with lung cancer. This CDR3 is CASSLTGNYETQYF. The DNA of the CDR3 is TGTGCCAGCAGCCTGACAGGGAATTACGAGACCCAGTACTTC. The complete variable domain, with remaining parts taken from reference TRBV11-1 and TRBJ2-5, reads EAEVAQSPRYKITEKSQAVAFWCDPISGHATLYWYRQILGQGPELLVQFQDESVVDDSQLPKDRFSAERLKGVDSTLKIQPAELGDSAMYLCASSLTGNYETQYFGPGTRLLVL.